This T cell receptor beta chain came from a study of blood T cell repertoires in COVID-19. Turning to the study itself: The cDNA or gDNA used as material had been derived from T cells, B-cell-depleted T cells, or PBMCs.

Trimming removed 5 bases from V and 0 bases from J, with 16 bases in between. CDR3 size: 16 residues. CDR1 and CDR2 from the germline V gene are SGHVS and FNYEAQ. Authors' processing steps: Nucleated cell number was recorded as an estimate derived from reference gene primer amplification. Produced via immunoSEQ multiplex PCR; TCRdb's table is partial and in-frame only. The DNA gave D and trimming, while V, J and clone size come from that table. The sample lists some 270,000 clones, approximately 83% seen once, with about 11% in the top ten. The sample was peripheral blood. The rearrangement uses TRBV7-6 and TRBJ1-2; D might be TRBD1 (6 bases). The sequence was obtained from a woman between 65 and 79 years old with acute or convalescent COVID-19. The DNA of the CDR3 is TGTGCCAGCAGCGCGTGGGACACGCTAGCTAACTATGGCTACACCTTC. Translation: CASSAWDTLANYGYTF.